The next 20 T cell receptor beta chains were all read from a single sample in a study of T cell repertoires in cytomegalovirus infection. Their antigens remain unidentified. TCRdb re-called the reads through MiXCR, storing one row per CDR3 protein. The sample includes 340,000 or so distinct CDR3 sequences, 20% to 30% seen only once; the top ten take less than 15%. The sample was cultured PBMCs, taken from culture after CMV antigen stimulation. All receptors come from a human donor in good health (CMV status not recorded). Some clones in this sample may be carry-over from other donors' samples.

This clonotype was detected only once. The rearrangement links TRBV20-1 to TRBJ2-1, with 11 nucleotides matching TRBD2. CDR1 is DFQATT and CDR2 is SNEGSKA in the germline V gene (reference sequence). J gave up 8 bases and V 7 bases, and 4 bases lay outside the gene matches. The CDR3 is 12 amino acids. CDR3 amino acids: CSGTSGSYEQFF. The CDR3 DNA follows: TGCAGTGGTACTAGCGGGAGCTATGAGCAGTTCTTC.

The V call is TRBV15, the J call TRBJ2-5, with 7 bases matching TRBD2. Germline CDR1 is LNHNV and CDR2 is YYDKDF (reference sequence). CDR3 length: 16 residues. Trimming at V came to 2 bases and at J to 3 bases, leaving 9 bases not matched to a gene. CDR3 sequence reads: CATSRSRTRVEETQYF. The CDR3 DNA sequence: TGTGCCACCAGCAGATCCCGGACTAGAGTCGAAGAGACCCAGTACTTC. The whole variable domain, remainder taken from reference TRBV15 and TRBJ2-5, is DAMVIQNPRYQVTQFGKPVTLSCSQTLNHNVMYWYQQKSSQAPKLLFHYYDKDFNNEADTPDNFQSRRPNTSFCFLDIRSPGLGDTAMYLCATSRSRTRVEETQYFGPGTRLLVL.

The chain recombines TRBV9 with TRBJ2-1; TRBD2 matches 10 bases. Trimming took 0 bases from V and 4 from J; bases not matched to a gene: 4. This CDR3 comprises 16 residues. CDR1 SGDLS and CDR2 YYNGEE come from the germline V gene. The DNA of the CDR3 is TGTGCCAGCAGCGTAGCAGGACTAGCGGAGTACAATGAGCAGTTCTTC. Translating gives CASSVAGLAEYNEQFF.

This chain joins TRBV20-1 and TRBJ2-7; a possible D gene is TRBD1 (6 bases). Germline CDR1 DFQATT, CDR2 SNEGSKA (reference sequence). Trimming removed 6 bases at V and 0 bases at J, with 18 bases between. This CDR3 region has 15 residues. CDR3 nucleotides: TGCAGTGCGAAAGGGGGTGTGGGGAGCTCCTACGAGCAGTACTTC. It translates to CSAKGGVGSSYEQYF.

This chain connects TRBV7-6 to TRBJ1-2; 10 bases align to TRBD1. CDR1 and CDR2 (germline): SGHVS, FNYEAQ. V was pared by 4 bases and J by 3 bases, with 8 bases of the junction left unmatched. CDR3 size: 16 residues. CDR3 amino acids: CASSSYRQGAHYGYTF. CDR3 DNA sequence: TGTGCCAGCAGCTCTTATCGACAGGGGGCACACTATGGCTACACCTTC. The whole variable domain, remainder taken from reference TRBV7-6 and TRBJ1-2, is GAGVSQSPRYKVTKRGQDVALRCDPISGHVSLYWYRQALGQGPEFLTYFNYEAQQDKSGLPNDRFSAERPEGSISTLTIQRTEQRDSAMYRCASSSYRQGAHYGYTFGSGTRLTVV.

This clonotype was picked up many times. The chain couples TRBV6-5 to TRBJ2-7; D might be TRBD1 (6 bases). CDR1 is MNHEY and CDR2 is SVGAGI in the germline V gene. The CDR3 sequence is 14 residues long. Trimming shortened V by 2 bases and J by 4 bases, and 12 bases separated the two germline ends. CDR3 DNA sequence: TGTGCCAGCAGTTACGCAGGGGCCGAGTACGAGCAGTACTTC. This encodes CASSYAGAEYEQYF.

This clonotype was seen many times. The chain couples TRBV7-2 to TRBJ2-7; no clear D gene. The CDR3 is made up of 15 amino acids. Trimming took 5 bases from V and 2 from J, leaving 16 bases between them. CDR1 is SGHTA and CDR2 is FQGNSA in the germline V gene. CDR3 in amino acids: CASSPEPSFPYEQYV. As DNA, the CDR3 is TGTGCCAGCAGCCCCGAGCCCTCTTTCCCCTACGAGCAGTACGTC.

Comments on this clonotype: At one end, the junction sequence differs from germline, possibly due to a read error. CDR3 in amino acids: CASSTGDGRQETQYF. The CDR3 coding sequence is TGTGCTAGCAGCACGGGGGACGGGCGCCAAGAGACCCAGTACTTC. The chain uses TRBV7-6 and TRBJ2-5; possibly TRBD2 for D (6 bases). Germline values: CDR1 SGHVS, CDR2 FNYEAQ. The CDR3 covers 15 residues.

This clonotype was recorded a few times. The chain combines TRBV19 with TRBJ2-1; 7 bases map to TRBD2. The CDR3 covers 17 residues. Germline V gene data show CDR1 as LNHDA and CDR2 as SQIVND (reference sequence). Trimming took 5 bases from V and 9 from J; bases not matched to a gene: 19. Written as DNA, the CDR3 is TGTGCCAGTAGTGGGGAGCGTCGGGGGGAGCCCCGCGGTGAGCAGTTCTTC. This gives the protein CASSGERRGEPRGEQFF.

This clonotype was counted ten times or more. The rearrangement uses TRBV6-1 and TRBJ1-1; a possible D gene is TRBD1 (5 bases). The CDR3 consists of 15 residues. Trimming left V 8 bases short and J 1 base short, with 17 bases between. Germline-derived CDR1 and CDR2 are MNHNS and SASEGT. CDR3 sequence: CASFPSGGPNTEAFF. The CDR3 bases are TGTGCCAGCTTCCCCTCGGGGGGACCGAACACTGAAGCTTTCTTT.

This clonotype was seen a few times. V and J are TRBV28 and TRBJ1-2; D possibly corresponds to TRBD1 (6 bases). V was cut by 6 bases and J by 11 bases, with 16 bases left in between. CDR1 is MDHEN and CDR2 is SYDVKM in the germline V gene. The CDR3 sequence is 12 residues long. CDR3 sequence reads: CASSSGQKPYTF. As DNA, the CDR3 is TGTGCCAGCAGCTCCGGACAGAAGCCATACACCTTC.

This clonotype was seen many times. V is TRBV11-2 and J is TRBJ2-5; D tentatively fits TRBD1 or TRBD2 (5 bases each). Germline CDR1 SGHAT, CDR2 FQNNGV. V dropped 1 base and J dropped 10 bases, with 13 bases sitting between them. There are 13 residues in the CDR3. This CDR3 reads CASSLGRRGGQYF. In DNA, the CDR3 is TGTGCCAGCAGCTTAGGTCGCCGGGGCGGCCAGTACTTC.

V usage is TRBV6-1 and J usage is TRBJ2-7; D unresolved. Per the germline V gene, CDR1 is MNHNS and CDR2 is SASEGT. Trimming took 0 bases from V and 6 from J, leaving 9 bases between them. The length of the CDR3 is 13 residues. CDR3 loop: CASSEAWRLEQYV. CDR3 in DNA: TGTGCCAGCAGTGAAGCGTGGAGACTCGAGCAGTACGTC.

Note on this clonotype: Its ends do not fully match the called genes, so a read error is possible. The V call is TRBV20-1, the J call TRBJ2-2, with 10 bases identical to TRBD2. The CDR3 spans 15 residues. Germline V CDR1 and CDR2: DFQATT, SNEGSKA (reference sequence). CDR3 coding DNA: TGCAGTGCTAGGGACACTAGCGGGACCACCGGGGAGCTGGTTTTT. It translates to CSARDTSGTTGELVF.

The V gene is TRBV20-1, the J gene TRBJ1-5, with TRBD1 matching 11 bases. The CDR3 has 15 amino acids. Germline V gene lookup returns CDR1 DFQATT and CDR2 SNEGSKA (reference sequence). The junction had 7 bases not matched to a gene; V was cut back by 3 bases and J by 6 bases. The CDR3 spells CSARGGQGEGQPQHF. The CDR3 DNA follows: TGCAGTGCTAGGGGGGGACAGGGGGAGGGTCAGCCCCAGCATTTT.

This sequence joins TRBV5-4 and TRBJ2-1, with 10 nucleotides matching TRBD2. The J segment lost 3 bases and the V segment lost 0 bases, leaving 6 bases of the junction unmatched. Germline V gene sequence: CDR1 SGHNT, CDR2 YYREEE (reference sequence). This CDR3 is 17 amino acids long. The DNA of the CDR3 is TGTGCCAGCAGCTTGGGCGGACTAGCGGCCAACTACAATGAGCAGTTCTTC. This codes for CASSLGGLAANYNEQFF.

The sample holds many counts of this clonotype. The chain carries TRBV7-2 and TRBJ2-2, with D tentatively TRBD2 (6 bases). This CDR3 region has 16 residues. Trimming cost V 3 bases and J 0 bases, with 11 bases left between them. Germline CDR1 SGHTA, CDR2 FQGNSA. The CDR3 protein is CASSLQTSSNTGELFF. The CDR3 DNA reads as TGTGCCAGCAGCTTGCAGACTAGTTCGAACACCGGGGAGCTGTTTTTT.

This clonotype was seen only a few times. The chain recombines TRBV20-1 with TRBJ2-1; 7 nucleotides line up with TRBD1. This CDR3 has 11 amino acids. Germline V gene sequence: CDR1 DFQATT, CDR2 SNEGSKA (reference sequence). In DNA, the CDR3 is TGCAGCGCCGACAGGGTGCATGAGCAGTTCTTC. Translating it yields CSADRVHEQFF.

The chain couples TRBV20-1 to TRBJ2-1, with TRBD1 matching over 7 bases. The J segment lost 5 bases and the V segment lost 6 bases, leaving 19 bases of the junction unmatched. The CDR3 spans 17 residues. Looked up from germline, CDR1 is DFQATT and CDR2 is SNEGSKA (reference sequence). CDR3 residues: CSAPTGTVLGLHNEQFF. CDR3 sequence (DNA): TGCAGTGCCCCCACCGGGACAGTACTCGGGCTACACAATGAGCAGTTCTTC.

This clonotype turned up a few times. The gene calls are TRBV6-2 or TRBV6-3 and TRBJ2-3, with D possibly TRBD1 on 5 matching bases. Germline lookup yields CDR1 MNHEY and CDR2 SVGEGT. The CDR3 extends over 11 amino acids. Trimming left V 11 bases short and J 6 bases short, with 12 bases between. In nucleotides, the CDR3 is TGTGCCGGCGGTAAGGGGGATACGCAGTATTTT. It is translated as CAGGKGDTQYF.